The T cell receptor (beta chain) under discussion was sequenced for a study of cytomegalovirus exposure and HLA in healthy donors (dated by TCRdb to 2017 to 2019). Describing the broader study: According to an earlier analysis of around 600 of the donors, 150 million to 200 million T cells yielded roughly 110 million unique TCR beta sequences and more than 250 Gb of sequence data. Roughly 300 gigabases of sequencing data and around 80 million unique TCR sequences made up an early release that covered nearly 650 HLA-typed donors. Of the approximately 400 genotyped donors, approximately 83% fell in the genetic ancestry cluster associated with self-reported Caucasian donors. The study aimed to test whether signatures of past pathogen exposure could be identified by cataloging public T cell receptors. The study profiled the T cell repertoires of 666 subjects by immunosequencing and related them to cytomegalovirus serostatus. In addition to the first cohort of approximately 650 subjects, a separate validation cohort of 120 different subjects was used. The study combined high-throughput TCR immunosequencing, statistical association of individual TCRs with disease status, and machine learning to predict cytomegalovirus infection status. A later analysis re-analyzed previously published TCR beta repertoires from approximately 670 donors and added high-resolution HLA genotyping to study TCR occurrence patterns. Rather than using new phenotypic data, the later analysis identified candidate immune exposures from TCR beta sequences and from how often those sequences occurred across donors. To decide whether each TCR beta V gene segment behaved as functional or pseudogenic, an earlier analysis of fewer than 750 of the donors relied on high-throughput TCR beta sequencing. Donor age, sex, ethnicity and CMV serostatus were compiled alongside the repertoire data. Genome-wide SNP genotypes for about 60% of the roughly 700 donors were used in a later genetic analysis, which treated that subset as a discovery cohort. All discovery cohort repertoires had been generated using a single sequencing platform. HLA typing included class I and class II loci at four-digit resolution. The number of donors typed differed by locus, with roughly 629-640 for A, B, C, DRB1 and DQB1, about 500 for DQA1, 600 to 610 for DPA1, and around 450 for DPB1. Five DR-DQ haplotypes were treated as single units for association and clustering because of strong linkage in the cohort. Among some 410 genotyped donors of the cohort, an average of around 240,000 unique TCR beta nucleotide sequences was sequenced per donor, of which about 19% were non-productive.

Results and caveats for the whole study, not just this receptor: Because counts were too low, seventeen rarely observed V segments, including chromosome 9 orphons, were excluded from the earlier analysis of several hundred of the donors. Roughly uniform sequencing depth across donors was assumed in presence/absence analyses, although this assumption may not hold. A later genetic analysis reported fewer N-insertions in productive TCRs among donors in an Asian-associated ancestry cluster than the roughly 700-donor mean. An association between a missense DCLRE1C variant and V-gene and J-gene trimming of TCR beta chains was found in a later genetic analysis and replicated in an independent cohort. HLA typing was unavailable for some donors at each locus, so association tests used only the typed subset. CMV serostatus was the only immune exposure information available for the cohort. In a later analysis, several top co-occurrence clusters were reported to appear linked to parvovirus B19, influenza, CMV and Epstein-Barr virus. In vitro tests confirmed that a few of the cytomegalovirus-associated TCR beta chains recognize cytomegalovirus antigens. A later analysis found that HLA-associated TCR beta chains were more clonally expanded and had lower generation probabilities than equally common non-associated chains. Specific HLA alleles were associated with over 15,000 TCR beta sequences at a false discovery rate of 0.05 in a later analysis. A cluster of highly shared sequence variants was judged likely to represent a technical artifact of the sequencing pipeline. According to the authors, the approach could potentially be generalized to other disease states and immunological phenotypes. The study listed over 150 TCR beta chains as associated with cytomegalovirus. A further reported finding was that TCR beta sequences accurately predicted the HLA-A and HLA-B alleles for most subjects in the first cohort. Across donors, most TCR sequences were observed very rarely, whereas some public TCRs were present in many individuals. Some IMGT-functional V segments, including TRBV6-2 and TRBV6-3, could not be distinguished by the 87-base-pair reads and were therefore excluded. In an earlier analysis of fewer than 750 of the donors, most TCR beta V segments were observed in productive rearrangements about 87% or about 30% of the time, broadly matching IMGT annotations. A later analysis found that TCR association rates varied across HLA loci, with DRB1 alleles showing the most associated TCRs and HLA-C alleles the fewest. Correlated functional status among segregating V segments might reflect linkage disequilibrium, but an unknown experimental factor could not be ruled out. According to a later analysis, most CMV-associated TCR beta chains appeared to be HLA-restricted, and the HLA associations seemed to be driven largely by CMV exposure. Assigning TCR associations to individual alleles was difficult when HLA alleles, especially DR and DQ, strongly co-occurred. In this cohort, only TCR beta chains were sequenced, and detectable features were limited by the absence of alpha or paired-chain data. Cytomegalovirus status was reported to be diagnosed by the classifier with high specificity and sensitivity in both the original and validation cohorts.

Library preparation was by the immunoSEQ multiplex PCR assay. The multiplex PCR relied on a mix of 60 forward primers for TCR Vbeta segments and 13 reverse primers for TCR Jbeta segments. Amplification of the CDR3 region of rearranged TCR beta genes was performed with a multiplex PCR assay on genomic DNA. On the Illumina HiSeq System, the amplified TCR beta libraries were sequenced as 87-base-pair reads. The source study handled its data this way. A later analysis tallied 80 million to 95 million unique TCR beta chains across the 666 repertoires, and 10 million to 11 million of those chains were shared by two or more donors. A nearest-neighbor algorithm error-corrected the raw reads and collapsed the reads into unique sequences, merging closely related sequences to remove PCR and sequencing errors. Alignment of CDR3 sequences to IMGT reference sequences was used to assign V, D and J gene segments. For a sequence to be retained, at least a six-nucleotide match to both a V gene segment and a J gene segment was required. Rearrangements were called productive when the CDR3 lacked stop codons and stayed in frame with V and J; all others were non-productive. CDR3 was defined according to IMGT convention as the region running from the second conserved V-encoded cysteine to the conserved J-encoded phenylalanine. Sequences without an unambiguous match to a single V gene segment were excluded from the earlier analysis of 500 to 700 of the donors. In an earlier analysis of 587 of the donors, a V segment was called functional when productive rearrangements were above 56.7%, and segregating when the standard deviation between donors exceeded 5%. A statistical classification framework was developed to diagnose cytomegalovirus status using the catalog of TCR beta chain sequences. A later analysis assigned V and J genes by comparing TCR nucleotide sequences with IMGT/GENE-DB human TR gene sequences. In a later analysis, CDR3 sequences and most-parsimonious VDJ recombination scenarios were assigned using the TCRdist pipeline. A later analysis defined each TCR beta chain by its CDR3 amino acid sequence plus V-gene family, and excluded reads lacking a unique V-gene family. In a later analysis, 550 to 650 highly shared, low-generation-probability nucleotide sequences were removed to address suspected cross-contamination and a sequencing artifact. In a later analysis, a clonal expansion index was calculated for each public chain from normalized within-repertoire ranks of inferred template counts. Generation probabilities in a later analysis came from a VDJ recombination model fitted to out-of-frame rearrangements, and those results were checked against IGoR. A later analysis scored TCR-TCR, TCR-HLA and TCR-CMV co-occurrence with hypergeometric tests, applying a repertoire-size bias correction to TCR pairs. A later analysis estimated false discovery rates by permuting HLA or CMV assignments 20 times. In a later analysis, co-occurring TCRs were grouped using DBSCAN, and TCRdist sequence similarity was added for clustering within HLA-allele-positive subsets. For co-occurrence clustering, repertoires with fewer than 30,000 or more than 120,000 public chains were excluded, along with four or five repertoires with anomalous nucleotide sharing. TCRdb retrieved this table from immuneACCESS and kept in-frame rearrangements only. Not all clones are present; in checked studies, unresolved V genes account for under half, and no reason is known for the remainder. Clonal size and the V and J genes are those of that table, whereas D and trimming came from the DNA. This sample has around 130,000 clones in its table, and roughly 66% of those were observed once. The top ten hold 6.5% of the sample.

In regard to this clone: Which antigen it targets is not known. No much larger clone exists at a distance of one base, and base qualities are not known.

Relative to germline, V is missing 1 base and J is missing 3 bases, with 2 bases of the junction outside any gene match. The germline V gene yields MNHNS for CDR1 and SASEGT for CDR2. The CDR3 goes from the cysteine to the phenylalanine over 14 residues. Only CDR3 DNA is held: 42 bases, read in frame from base 1. In total, fewer than 750 healthy bone marrow donors made up the cohort. At the time of sampling, all cohort members were nominally healthy, though unrecorded immune exposures were likely present. The donor tested CMV seronegative and was one of the 352 seronegative cohort members. A peripheral blood sample was collected from each donor, and TCR beta sequencing was performed on peripheral blood mononuclear cells. The Qiagen DNeasy Blood Extraction Kit was used to extract genomic DNA from the blood cell samples.

Rearrangement joined TRBV6-1 to TRBJ2-7, and 8 junctional nucleotides match TRBD1. The sequence came from a woman aged 60-75 years in good health and CMV-seronegative. Material for sequencing was PBMCs. The CDR3: CASSEGTGSYEQYF. At the DNA level, the sequence is TGTGCCAGCAGTGAAGGGACAGGGAGCTACGAGCAGTACTTC.